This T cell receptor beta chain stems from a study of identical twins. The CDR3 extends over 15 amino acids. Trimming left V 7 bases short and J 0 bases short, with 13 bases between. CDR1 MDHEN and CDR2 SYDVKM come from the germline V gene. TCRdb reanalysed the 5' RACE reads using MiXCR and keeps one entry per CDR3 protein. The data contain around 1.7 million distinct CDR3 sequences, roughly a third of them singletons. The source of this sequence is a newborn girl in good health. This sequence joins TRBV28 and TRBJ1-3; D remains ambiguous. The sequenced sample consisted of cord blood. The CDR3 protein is CASNSDVASGNTIYF. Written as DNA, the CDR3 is TGTGCCAGCAACTCCGACGTTGCCTCTGGAAACACCATATATTTT.